A single sample gave rise to the 13 T cell receptor beta chains below, sequenced in a study of blood T cell repertoires in COVID-19. Sequencing used immunoSEQ multiplex PCR; TCRdb keeps in-frame clones, though not all of them. The sample holds about 93,000 clones, almost 80% seen once. What was sequenced was peripheral blood. These receptors originate from a human donor in a cohort sampled during active COVID-19.

The V call is TRBV18, the J call TRBJ2-3, with D possibly being TRBD2 (5 bases). The germline CDR1 and CDR2 sequences are KGHSH and LQKENI. Trimming stripped 6 bases from V and 6 bases from J, with 13 bases between. This CDR3 spans 13 amino acids. Written as DNA, the CDR3 is TGTGCCAGCTCGGGCGGGCCTGTCGATACGCAGTATTTT. It is translated as CASSGGPVDTQYF.

The V gene is TRBV2, the J gene TRBJ2-7; D might be TRBD2 (5 bases). Per germline, CDR1 SNHLY and CDR2 FYNNEI. Trimming removed 4 bases from V and 0 bases from J, with 13 bases in between. CDR3 length equals 15 residues. CDR3 amino acids: CASSGERIHSYEQYF. The DNA of the CDR3 is TGTGCCAGCAGTGGGGAGCGGATACACTCCTACGAGCAGTACTTC. Full variable domain (rest looked up from reference TRBV2 and TRBJ2-7): EPEVTQTPSHQVTQMGQEVILRCVPISNHLYFYWYRQILGQKVEFLVSFYNNEISEKSEIFDDQFSVERPDGSNFTLKIRSTKLEDSAMYFCASSGERIHSYEQYFGPGTRLTVT.

The rearrangement joins TRBV7-3 to TRBJ1-6; a weak D match, TRBD1 (6 bases). Deletions cut 6 bases from V and 8 bases from J, with 17 bases between. CDR1 and CDR2 from the germline V gene are SGHTA and FQGTGA. The CDR3 is 15 amino acids. CDR3 region: CASRVTGHADSPLHF. The CDR3, as DNA: TGTGCCAGCAGGGTGACAGGCCATGCTGATTCACCCCTCCACTTT.

V is TRBV6-6 and J is TRBJ2-3; D is uncertain. Trimming took 7 bases from V and 6 from J, leaving 14 bases between them. The CDR3 length is 13 residues. Looked up from germline, CDR1 is MNHNY and CDR2 is SVGAGI (reference sequence). The CDR3 is CASNPTRSDTQYF. The CDR3 DNA reads TGTGCCAGCAACCCAACACGCTCGGATACGCAGTATTTT.

The genes are TRBV29-1 and TRBJ1-1, with 8 bases that match TRBD1. Losses at the gene ends were 7 bases for V and 4 bases for J; bases not matched to a gene: 14. The CDR3 runs to 15 residues. The germline CDR1 and CDR2 sequences are SQVTM and ANQGSEA. For the CDR3, the DNA is TGCAGCGGACAGGGGTCAAATGGGGTGGGCACTGAAGCTTTCTTT. Translating it yields CSGQGSNGVGTEAFF.

The chain uses TRBV7-2 and TRBJ2-1; TRBD1 matches at 11 bases. V was pared by 2 bases and J by 7 bases, with 4 bases of the junction left unmatched. The CDR3 is made up of 15 amino acids. CDR1 SGHTA and CDR2 FQGNSA come from the germline V gene. The CDR3 here is CASSLSGTGGNEQFF. The CDR3 coding sequence is TGTGCCAGCAGCTTATCCGGGACAGGGGGAAATGAGCAGTTCTTC.

This clone was counted once. A junction boundary mismatches the germline segment, possibly from a read error. The chain joins TRBV6-6 to TRBJ1-1, with 7 bases lining up with TRBD1. Germline V CDR1 and CDR2: MNHNY, SVGAGI (reference sequence). The CDR3 runs 14 residues. The CDR3 loop reads CASRRDSQNTKAFF. For the CDR3, the DNA is TGTGCCAGCAGAAGGGACAGCCAGAACACTAAAGCTTTCTTT.

V gene TRBV3-1 (or the pseudogene TRBV3-2) combines with J gene TRBJ2-5; no clear D gene. Germline V gene sequence: CDR1 LGHDT, CDR2 YNNKEL (reference sequence). Trimming took 2 bases from V and 3 from J, leaving 4 bases between them. CDR3 length: 12 residues. This CDR3 is CASSQTEETQYF. Written as DNA, the CDR3 is TGTGCCAGCAGCCAAACGGAAGAGACCCAGTACTTC.

The chain uses TRBV6-5 and TRBJ2-1; tentatively, D is TRBD2 (6 bases). CDR3 length equals 13 residues. Trimming took 4 bases from V and 7 from J, leaving 11 bases between them. Germline assignment: CDR1 MNHEY and CDR2 SVGAGI. CDR3 amino acids: CASSSGLWNEQFF. CDR3 bases: TGTGCCAGCAGTTCGGGACTGTGGAATGAGCAGTTCTTC.

V gene TRBV27 combines with J gene TRBJ1-2, with D unresolved. The CDR3 totals 14 residues. Per germline, CDR1 MNHEY and CDR2 SMNVEV (reference sequence). V was pared by 5 bases and J by 3 bases, with 13 bases between. CDR3: CASSPYHPDYGYTF. The CDR3 DNA follows: TGTGCCAGCAGTCCCTACCACCCCGACTATGGCTACACCTTC.

This clone was seen a handful of times. The chain recombines TRBV19 with TRBJ1-2; 9 nucleotides agree with TRBD1. Germline V gene lookup returns CDR1 LNHDA and CDR2 SQIVND (reference sequence). This CDR3 is 17 amino acids long. The V segment lost 5 bases and the J segment 4 bases; nucleotides outside the gene matches: 14. The CDR3 nucleotides read TGTGCCAGTAGTCCTCAACTCTCCGGGACAGGGTTCTATGGCTACACCTTC. Protein sequence: CASSPQLSGTGFYGYTF.

CDR3 loop: CAWINTGELFF. CDR3 coding DNA: TGTGCCTGGATAAACACCGGGGAGCTGTTTTTT. This sequence joins TRBV30 and TRBJ2-2, with no clear D. CDR3 size: 11 residues. With 4 bases removed from V and 2 bases from J, the gap between germline ends came to 2 bases. Looked up from germline, CDR1 is GTSNPN and CDR2 is SVGIG (reference sequence).

The chain links TRBV5-5 to TRBJ2-7; TRBD1 agrees at 7 bases. The V gene's germline CDR1 is SGHKS and CDR2 YYEKEE (reference sequence). CDR3 length: 13 residues. V shed 5 bases and J 3 bases; nucleotides not matched to a gene: 5. The CDR3 region has the DNA TGTGCCAGCAGTCGCCAGGGGGACTACGAGCAGTACTTC. It yields the protein CASSRQGDYEQYF.